The 13 T cell receptor beta chains below all came from one sample that was sequenced in a study of shared clonotypes between healthy human individuals. Sequenced by immunoSEQ multiplex PCR; TCRdb stores in-frame clones only, minus some. In the table there are around 1.1 million clones, approximately 77% of which are singletons. Material for sequencing was memory CD4+ T cells from PBMCs. Subset specified: CD45RA-negative fraction. The source is a man between 18 and 35 years old in good health. Some clones in this sample may be carry-over from other donors' samples.

This clone was found a few times. The chain links TRBV11-2 to TRBJ2-5, with no clear D. V lost 1 base and J lost 7, with 13 bases in between. Germline CDR1 reads SGHAT; CDR2 reads FQNNGV. This CDR3 region has 14 residues. The CDR3 loop reads CASSLADFRGTQYF. CDR3 DNA sequence: TGTGCCAGCAGCTTAGCAGACTTTCGAGGGACCCAGTACTTC.

This rearrangement joins TRBV7-6 to TRBJ2-5; no clear D gene. Germline assignment: CDR1 SGHVS and CDR2 FNYEAQ. This CDR3 has 13 residues. V dropped 5 bases and J dropped 5 bases, with 12 bases sitting between them. CDR3 sequence: CASSARRTETQYF. CDR3 nucleotide sequence: TGTGCCAGCAGCGCTCGGCGAACGGAGACCCAGTACTTC.

The chain couples TRBV5-1 to TRBJ2-4; D may be TRBD1 (8 bases). The CDR3 contains 14 residues. Germline CDR1 is SGHRS and CDR2 is YFSETQ. V shed 5 bases and J shed 8 bases, with 17 bases lying between them. The DNA of the CDR3 is TGCGCCAGCAGTTATGGACAGGGAGGGGACATTCAGTACTTC. This codes for CASSYGQGGDIQYF.

The rearrangement uses TRBV19 and TRBJ1-2, with D perhaps matching TRBD1 (5 bases). There are 14 residues in the CDR3. Germline V gene data show CDR1 as LNHDA and CDR2 as SQIVND (reference sequence). Trimming shortened V by 3 bases and J by 8 bases, and 16 bases separated the two germline ends. The CDR3 DNA reads as TGTGCCAGTAGTATGGGGATGAGACGACAGGGCTACACCTTC. Its translation: CASSMGMRRQGYTF. The complete variable domain, with remaining parts taken from reference TRBV19 and TRBJ1-2, reads DGGITQSPKYLFRKEGQNVTLSCEQNLNHDAMYWYRQDPGQGLRLIYYSQIVNDFQKGDIAEGYSVSREKKESFPLTVTSAQKNPTAFYLCASSMGMRRQGYTFGSGTRLTVV.

The rearrangement links TRBV21-1 to TRBJ1-2. TRBV21-1 is a pseudogene. CDR3 length: 18 residues. CDR3 sequence reads: CASSHRDVGPGGIHGYTF. For the CDR3, the DNA is TGTGCCAGCAGCCACCGGGACGTCGGTCCCGGGGGTATCCATGGCTACACCTTC.

The V and J genes are TRBV7-3 and TRBJ2-3; 14 bases match TRBD2. In germline, CDR1 is SGHTA, CDR2 FQGTGA. J gave up 14 bases and V 0 bases, and 4 bases lay outside the gene matches. CDR3 length: 14 amino acids. This CDR3 is CASSLTGLAGGGYF. CDR3 DNA: TGTGCCAGCAGCTTAACCGGACTAGCGGGAGGAGGGTATTTT.

V is TRBV27 and J is TRBJ2-6; D is unclear. The CDR3 totals 14 residues. Germline lookup yields CDR1 MNHEY and CDR2 SMNVEV (reference sequence). Deletions cut 3 bases from V and 6 bases from J, with 9 bases between. This CDR3 reads CASSFSTEANVLTF. CDR3 in DNA: TGTGCCAGCAGTTTTTCCACTGAGGCCAACGTCCTGACTTTC.

The chain employs TRBV15 and TRBJ2-7, with 7 nucleotides matching TRBD1. CDR1 and CDR2 from the germline V gene are LNHNV and YYDKDF (reference sequence). This CDR3 comprises 13 residues. The ends lost 5 bases at V and 7 bases at J; junction bases unmatched: 8. The CDR3 protein is CATSPGQSREQYF. In nucleotides, the CDR3 is TGTGCCACCAGCCCGGGACAGTCGCGAGAGCAGTACTTC.

The gene calls are TRBV28 and TRBJ1-2, with D perhaps TRBD1 (6 bases). V was pared by 7 bases and J by 1 base, with 10 bases between. The V gene's germline CDR1 is MDHEN and CDR2 SYDVKM. The CDR3 covers 13 residues. CDR3 nucleotides: TGTGCCAGCAACCGGGGGCTTAACTATGGCTACACCTTC. Protein product: CASNRGLNYGYTF.

This clone turned up a few times. At one end the junction does not follow the germline gene, possibly because of a read error. The V and J genes are TRBV2 and TRBJ2-2, with D tentatively TRBD2 (5 bases). CDR3 length equals 14 residues. In germline, CDR1 is SNHLY, CDR2 FYNNEI. In DNA form, the CDR3 reads TGTGCCAGCAGCGACCATCTAGGTACCTGGGAGTTGTTTTTT. Translated: CASSDHLGTWELFF.

The chain links TRBV11-2 to TRBJ2-4; D may be TRBD2 (6 bases). Trimming removed 5 bases at V and 8 bases at J, with 16 bases between. Germline CDR1 SGHAT, CDR2 FQNNGV. The CDR3 contains 14 residues. The CDR3 region has the DNA TGTGCCAGCAGCCAAACTAGCCCAACGGACATTCAGTACTTC. Translated: CASSQTSPTDIQYF.

This chain uses TRBV29-1 with TRBJ2-3; 9 bases agree with TRBD1. The V segment lost 7 bases and the J segment 4 bases; nucleotides outside the gene matches: 12. Germline V gene sequence: CDR1 SQVTM, CDR2 ANQGSEA. There are 15 residues in the CDR3. The CDR3: CSAGSGQGWADTQYF. The CDR3 DNA follows: TGCAGCGCCGGGTCTGGACAGGGGTGGGCAGATACGCAGTATTTT.

This chain connects TRBV7-3 to TRBJ2-1; no clear D gene. This CDR3 is built from 15 residues. CDR1 SGHTA and CDR2 FQGTGA come from the germline V gene. Trimming took off 2 bases at V and 0 bases at J, with 8 bases between the two ends. CDR3 sequence (DNA): TGTGCCAGCAGCTTAGGCGGTAACTCCTACAATGAGCAGTTCTTC. It codes for CASSLGGNSYNEQFF. Filled out from reference TRBV7-3 and TRBJ2-1, the complete variable domain reads GAGVSQTPSNKVTEKGKYVELRCDPISGHTALYWYRQSLGQGPEFLIYFQGTGAADDSGLPNDRFFAVRPEGSVSTLKIQRTERGDSAVYLCASSLGGNSYNEQFFGPGTRLTVL.